The 8 T cell receptor beta chains below come from one sample, sequenced in a study of graft-versus-host responses after intestinal transplantation. The starting material, graft tissue, was processed to release intraepithelial and lamina propria lymphocytes. Sequencing was performed with immunoSEQ multiplex PCR; in TCRdb, only in-frame clones are kept and a portion is missing. The sample yields tens of thousands of clones, around 90% seen once. This sample comprised ileum tissue, obtained around 190 days after intestinal transplant. All receptors come from a human patient who received an intestinal transplant, so some T cells may come from the graft donor.

The chain recombines TRBV27 with TRBJ2-1, with D perhaps matching TRBD2 (6 bases). Germline-derived CDR1 and CDR2 are MNHEY and SMNVEV (reference sequence). V was cut by 1 base and J by 4 bases, with 17 bases left in between. This CDR3 comprises 17 residues. The CDR3 bases are TGTGCCAGCAGTTTATTGCCCCCGGGGGACGGTTACAATGAGCAGTTCTTC. Amino acids: CASSLLPPGDGYNEQFF.

The J gene is TRBJ2-2, the V gene TRBV6-1; 9 bases are shared with TRBD2. From germline, CDR1 is MNHNS and CDR2 SASEGT. The CDR3 is 15 amino acids. V was clipped by 9 bases and J by 7 bases; unmatched bases: 12. CDR3 nucleotide sequence: TGTGCCAGTTGGGAGCTAGCGGGGCCGGGCGGGGAGCTGTTTTTT. Translation: CASWELAGPGGELFF.

The chain uses TRBV7-2 and TRBJ2-3; D gene uncertain. V was trimmed by 1 base and J by 0 bases, leaving 11 bases between them. There are 16 residues in the CDR3. Germline lookup yields CDR1 SGHTA and CDR2 FQGNSA. The chain's CDR3 is CASSLGVRPSTDTQYF. CDR3 coding DNA: TGTGCCAGCAGCTTAGGTGTCAGGCCTAGCACAGATACGCAGTATTTT.

The V and J genes are TRBV11-2 and TRBJ2-5, with D possibly matching TRBD2 (5 bases). The germline V gene encodes CDR1 SGHAT and CDR2 FQNNGV. The CDR3 loop spans 13 amino acids. Trimming left V 5 bases short and J 1 base short, with 8 bases between. The CDR3 region is CASSASGQETQYF. CDR3 sequence (DNA): TGTGCCAGCAGCGCCAGCGGCCAAGAGACCCAGTACTTC.

The gene calls are TRBV7-9 and TRBJ2-1; unclear D gene. Germline CDR1 is SEHNR and CDR2 is FQNEAQ (reference sequence). CDR3 size: 12 residues. V was clipped by 4 bases and J by 6 bases, with 7 bases between them. CDR3 sequence: CASSSSGNEQFF. The CDR3 nucleotides are TGTGCCAGCAGCTCCTCCGGCAATGAGCAGTTCTTC. The full variable domain, rest sourced from reference TRBV7-9 and TRBJ2-1, is DTGVSQNPRHKITKRGQNVTFRCDPISEHNRLYWYRQTLGQGPEFLTYFQNEAQLEKSRLLSDRFSAERPKGSFSTLEIQRTEQGDSAMYLCASSSSGNEQFFGPGTRLTVL.

The chain links TRBV7-8 to TRBJ2-5; maybe TRBD1 (5 bases). Germline loops: CDR1 SGHVS, CDR2 FQNEAQ. The CDR3 is 13 residues long. The V gene lost 8 bases and the J gene lost 2 bases, with 12 bases spanning the gap. The CDR3 protein is CASLRGRQETQYF. Here the CDR3 DNA reads TGTGCCAGCTTAAGGGGTCGGCAAGAGACCCAGTACTTC. Full variable domain (outside the CDR3, taken from reference TRBV7-8 and TRBJ2-5): GAGVSQSPRYKVAKRGQDVALRCDPISGHVSLFWYQQALGQGPEFLTYFQNEAQLDKSGLPSDRFFAERPEGSVSTLKIQRTQQEDSAVYLCASLRGRQETQYFGPGTRLLVL.

A few counts support this clone. The gene calls are TRBV30 and TRBJ1-1; D gene uncertain. Germline V lookup: CDR1 GTSNPN, CDR2 SVGIG (reference sequence). Trimming left V 0 bases short and J 0 bases short, with 11 bases between. The CDR3 extends over 15 amino acids. CDR3 nucleotides: TGTGCCTGGAGTGTACAACAGCTTTTGAACACTGAAGCTTTCTTT. Its protein is CAWSVQQLLNTEAFF.

A remark on this clone: Other DNA sequences in the sample encode the same CDR3. CDR3 in amino acids: CSVGDGGYGYTF. For the CDR3, the DNA is TGCAGCGTGGGGGACGGGGGCTATGGCTACACCTTC. The chain combines TRBV29-1 with TRBJ1-2, with TRBD1 as a possible D gene (5 bases). Per germline, CDR1 SQVTM and CDR2 ANQGSEA. The CDR3 is 12 amino acids. Trimming removed 6 bases at V and 4 bases at J, with 12 bases between. The entire variable domain, with the rest obtained from reference TRBV29-1 and TRBJ1-2, is as follows: SAVISQKPSRDICQRGTSLTIQCQVDSQVTMMFWYRQQPGQSLTLIATANQGSEATYESGFVIDKFPISRPNLTFSTLTVSNMSPEDSSIYLCSVGDGGYGYTFGSGTRLTVV.